Presented here are 10 T cell receptor beta chains from one specimen sequenced in a study of OX40 agonist ivuxolimab in advanced cancers. Sequenced by immunoSEQ multiplex PCR; TCRdb stores in-frame clones only, minus some. The table records 45,000 to 50,000 clones, around 80% of them present only once. This specimen was CD4+ or CD8+ T cells sorted from blood, taken in a trial of the OX40 agonist ivuxolimab. These receptor sequences come from an adult with an advanced solid tumor such as melanoma, head and neck, liver or kidney cancer.

The chain combines TRBV5-1 with TRBJ2-7, with 8 bases identical to TRBD1. Germline V gene data show CDR1 as SGHRS and CDR2 as YFSETQ. V trimming: 2 bases; J trimming: 2 bases; junction bases outside the gene matches: 6. The CDR3 covers 15 residues. The CDR3 DNA reads TGCGCCAGCAGCTTATTGTCACAGGGGGCCTACGAGCAGTACTTC. Its protein is CASSLLSQGAYEQYF.

The chain couples TRBV11-2 to TRBJ2-3; D is perhaps TRBD1 (6 bases). Germline V CDR1 and CDR2: SGHAT, FQNNGV. The CDR3 spans 16 residues. The germline V and J ends were trimmed by 5 bases and 4 bases, with 19 bases remaining between them. CDR3 coding DNA: TGTGCCAGCAGCCTAAGGGTACAGGGAAAGGCAGATACGCAGTATTTT. As protein: CASSLRVQGKADTQYF.

This chain uses TRBV14 with TRBJ1-1, with 7 bases aligning to TRBD1. Germline V gene sequence: CDR1 SGHDN, CDR2 FVKESK. J gave up 1 base and V 4 bases, and 3 bases lay outside the gene matches. The CDR3 spans 14 residues. The CDR3 bases are TGTGCCAGCAGCCTTAGGACAGGGAACACTGAAGCTTTCTTT. Amino acids: CASSLRTGNTEAFF.

The V gene is TRBV7-8, the J gene TRBJ1-1; D gene ambiguous. V lost 5 bases and J 1 base, leaving 11 bases between the germline ends. Germline CDR1 SGHVS, CDR2 FQNEAQ. The CDR3 consists of 14 residues. The CDR3 nucleotides are TGTGCCAGCAGCCTCCCTAATACGAACACTGAAGCTTTCTTT. Amino acid sequence: CASSLPNTNTEAFF.

This clone was seen more than once but under ten times. The V and J genes are TRBV5-5 and TRBJ1-4, with D possibly being TRBD1 (5 bases). V was trimmed by 2 bases and J by 7 bases, leaving 12 bases between them. CDR1 and CDR2 from the germline V gene are SGHKS and YYEKEE (reference sequence). This CDR3 contains 14 residues. The CDR3 DNA reads as TGTGCCAGCAGCTTCAGGGTACGCGGTGAAAAACTGTTTTTT. This gives the protein CASSFRVRGEKLFF.

In this sample, this clone turned up once. The V and J genes are TRBV5-6 and TRBJ2-7; D is ambiguous. The germline V gene has CDR1 SGHDT and CDR2 YYEEEE. Trimming took off 2 bases at V and 3 bases at J, with 12 bases between the two ends. The CDR3 contains 14 residues. DNA for the CDR3: TGTGCCAGCAGCTTTTGGGTCACTATCTACGAGCAGTACTTC. This encodes CASSFWVTIYEQYF.

The gene calls are TRBV30 and TRBJ1-2; D remains ambiguous. V was cut by 2 bases and J by 4 bases, with 14 bases left in between. The CDR3 contains 14 residues. Germline loops: CDR1 GTSNPN, CDR2 SVGIG (reference sequence). In DNA, the CDR3 is TGTGCCTGGAGTCCAGCCTTGGAGGGCTATGGCTACACCTTC. This gives the protein CAWSPALEGYGYTF.

The J gene is TRBJ1-2, the V gene TRBV7-2; D is uncertain. Germline V gene lookup returns CDR1 SGHTA and CDR2 FQGNSA. Trimming stripped 0 bases from V and 4 bases from J, with 6 bases between. The CDR3 is 13 amino acids. The CDR3 is CASSLAPGYGYTF. CDR3 coding DNA: TGTGCCAGCAGCTTAGCGCCGGGCTATGGCTACACCTTC.

The chain has TRBV10-1 and TRBJ1-1; D is unresolved. V shed 6 bases and J shed 0 bases, with 8 bases lying between them. CDR3 length: 13 residues. Germline V gene sequence: CDR1 WNHNN, CDR2 SYGVQD (reference sequence). CDR3 loop: CASRGPVNTEAFF. The CDR3 DNA reads TGCGCCAGCAGGGGCCCCGTGAACACTGAAGCTTTCTTT.

The V gene is TRBV27, the J gene TRBJ2-1; D gene ambiguous. Trimming removed 8 bases at V and 2 bases at J, with 10 bases between. The CDR3 is 13 amino acids. Per the germline V gene, CDR1 is MNHEY and CDR2 is SMNVEV (reference sequence). CDR3 DNA sequence: TGTGCCAGCGGTGTGGCCCCCTACAATGAGCAGTTCTTC. Translated: CASGVAPYNEQFF.